These 12 T cell receptor beta chains share one sample of origin, sequenced in a study of blood T cell repertoires in COVID-19. Profiling relied on immunoSEQ multiplex PCR, and the TCRdb table lists in-frame clones only, not all of them. The table lists around 69,000 clones, roughly 85% of them singletons, with around 23% in the top ten. The specimen sequenced was peripheral blood. The source is a man aged 45-65 years with acute or convalescent COVID-19.

The chain recombines TRBV29-1 with TRBJ2-7; D uncertain. This CDR3 contains 11 residues. Germline values: CDR1 SQVTM, CDR2 ANQGSEA. Between the trimmed V and J ends, which lost 4 bases and 6 bases, there was a span of 10 bases. CDR3 protein: CSVAPSGEQYF. CDR3 bases: TGCAGCGTTGCGCCGTCGGGCGAGCAGTACTTC.

The J gene is TRBJ2-1, the V gene TRBV7-3; 9 positions match TRBD2. CDR1 and CDR2 (germline): SGHTA, FQGTGA. This CDR3 contains 14 residues. Trimming at V came to 6 bases and at J to 4 bases, leaving 4 bases not matched to a gene. CDR3 in DNA: TGTGCCAGCAGTCCTAGCGGGGTTTACAATGAGCAGTTCTTC. Translation gives CASSPSGVYNEQFF.

The chain couples TRBV5-4 to TRBJ2-3; 15 bases are a match to TRBD2. Looked up from germline, CDR1 is SGHNT and CDR2 is YYREEE (reference sequence). J gave up 0 bases and V 3 bases, and 5 bases lay outside the gene matches. This CDR3 comprises 18 residues. CDR3 DNA sequence: TGTGCCAGCAGCTCACCGGGACTAGCGGGGGGTAGCACAGATACGCAGTATTTT. Protein: CASSSPGLAGGSTDTQYF.

The chain has TRBV27 and TRBJ1-2; TRBD1 matches 9 bases. CDR3 length: 15 amino acids. Germline trimming cut 3 bases from V and 4 bases from J; bases unmatched to any gene: 6. Looked up from germline, CDR1 is MNHEY and CDR2 is SMNVEV (reference sequence). CDR3: CASSFYGTGSYGYTF. CDR3 DNA sequence: TGTGCCAGCAGTTTCTATGGGACAGGGTCCTATGGCTACACCTTC.

The chain carries TRBV3-1 (or the pseudogene TRBV3-2) and TRBJ1-6; 8 bases match TRBD1. Germline CDR1 is LGHDT and CDR2 is YNNKEL (reference sequence). Trimming removed 5 bases from V and 9 bases from J; junction bases left unmatched: 3. CDR3 length: 13 amino acids. The DNA of the CDR3 is TGTGCCAGCAGCGACAGGGGTGGTTCACCCCTCCACTTT. This encodes CASSDRGGSPLHF.

The rearrangement uses TRBV30 and TRBJ2-2; 7 positions agree with TRBD2. The germline gives CDR1 GTSNPN, CDR2 SVGIG (reference sequence). Trimming cost V 1 base and J 2 bases; bases outside gene matches: 4. The CDR3 contains 15 residues. The CDR3 protein is CAWSGSGDNTGELFF. The CDR3 DNA follows: TGTGCCTGGAGTGGGAGCGGGGATAACACCGGGGAGCTGTTTTTT. Together with reference TRBV30 and TRBJ2-2, the CDR3 gives the full variable domain: SQTIHQWPATLVQPVGSPLSLECTVEGTSNPNLYWYRQAAGRGLQLLFYSVGIGQISSEVPQNLSASRPQDRQFILSSKKLLLSDSGFYLCAWSGSGDNTGELFFGEGSRLTVL.

The chain links TRBV5-1 to TRBJ2-3; D not resolved. Trimming cost V 0 bases and J 0 bases, with 8 bases left between them. The CDR3 extends over 15 amino acids. Germline V lookup: CDR1 SGHRS, CDR2 YFSETQ. CDR3 DNA: TGCGCCAGCAGCTTGGTGACACCTAGCACAGATACGCAGTATTTT. This translates into CASSLVTPSTDTQYF.

This clone was picked up one time. J is TRBJ1-2 and V is TRBV6-5; no clear D gene. Per the germline V gene, CDR1 is MNHEY and CDR2 is SVGAGI. The germline V and J ends were trimmed by 7 bases and 2 bases, with 17 bases remaining between them. The CDR3 spans 15 residues. CDR3 region: CASKERLGFNYGYTF. Here the CDR3 DNA reads TGTGCCAGCAAAGAGAGGTTAGGTTTCAACTATGGCTACACCTTC.

The chain is built from TRBV9 and TRBJ1-2; TRBD1 might be the D (5 bases). The germline CDR1 and CDR2 sequences are SGDLS and YYNGEE. The CDR3 has 15 amino acids. Trimming took off 0 bases at V and 0 bases at J, with 9 bases between the two ends. This CDR3 is CASSVGTSSNYGYTF. The CDR3 nucleotides read TGTGCCAGCAGCGTAGGGACATCTTCTAACTATGGCTACACCTTC.

This clone was counted once. The chain's CDR3 is CASSLPAASTDTQYF. The CDR3 region has the DNA TGCGCCAGCAGCTTACCAGCGGCATCCACAGATACGCAGTATTTT. This chain joins TRBV5-1 and TRBJ2-3; the D gene is possibly TRBD2 (5 bases). This CDR3 is 15 amino acids long. Trimming pared 2 bases from V and 2 bases from J, leaving 12 bases between. Germline-derived CDR1 and CDR2 are SGHRS and YFSETQ.

The rearrangement links TRBV19 to TRBJ2-1, with D possibly matching TRBD2 (6 bases). In germline, CDR1 is LNHDA, CDR2 SQIVND (reference sequence). Trimming stripped 6 bases from V and 0 bases from J, with 15 bases between. The CDR3 sequence is 16 residues long. Written as DNA, the CDR3 is TGTGCCAGTAGCCCGCCTAGCGATAGCTCCTACAATGAGCAGTTCTTC. Encoded protein: CASSPPSDSSYNEQFF. The full variable domain, completed using reference TRBV19 and TRBJ2-1, is DGGITQSPKYLFRKEGQNVTLSCEQNLNHDAMYWYRQDPGQGLRLIYYSQIVNDFQKGDIAEGYSVSREKKESFPLTVTSAQKNPTAFYLCASSPPSDSSYNEQFFGPGTRLTVL.

The rearrangement uses TRBV27 and TRBJ2-7; D is possibly TRBD2 (6 bases). The germline V gene has CDR1 MNHEY and CDR2 SMNVEV (reference sequence). The CDR3 spans 11 residues. V was cut by 3 bases and J by 7 bases, with 7 bases left in between. CDR3 protein: CASSLGGEQYF. DNA for the CDR3: TGTGCCAGCAGTTTGGGGGGAGAGCAGTACTTC.